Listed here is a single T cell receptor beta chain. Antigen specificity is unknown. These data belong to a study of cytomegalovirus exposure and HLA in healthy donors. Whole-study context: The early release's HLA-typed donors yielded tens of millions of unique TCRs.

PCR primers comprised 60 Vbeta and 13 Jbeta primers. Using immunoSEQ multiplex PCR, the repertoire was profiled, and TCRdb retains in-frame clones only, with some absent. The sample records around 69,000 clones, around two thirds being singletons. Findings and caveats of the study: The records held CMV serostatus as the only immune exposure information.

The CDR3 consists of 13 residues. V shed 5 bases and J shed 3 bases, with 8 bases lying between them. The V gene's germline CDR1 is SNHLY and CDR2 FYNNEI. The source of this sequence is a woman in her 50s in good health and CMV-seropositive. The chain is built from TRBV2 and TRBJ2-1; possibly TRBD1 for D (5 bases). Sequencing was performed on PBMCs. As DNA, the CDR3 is TGTGCCAGCAGTCAGGGAATCTACAATGAGCAGTTCTTC. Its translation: CASSQGIYNEQFF.